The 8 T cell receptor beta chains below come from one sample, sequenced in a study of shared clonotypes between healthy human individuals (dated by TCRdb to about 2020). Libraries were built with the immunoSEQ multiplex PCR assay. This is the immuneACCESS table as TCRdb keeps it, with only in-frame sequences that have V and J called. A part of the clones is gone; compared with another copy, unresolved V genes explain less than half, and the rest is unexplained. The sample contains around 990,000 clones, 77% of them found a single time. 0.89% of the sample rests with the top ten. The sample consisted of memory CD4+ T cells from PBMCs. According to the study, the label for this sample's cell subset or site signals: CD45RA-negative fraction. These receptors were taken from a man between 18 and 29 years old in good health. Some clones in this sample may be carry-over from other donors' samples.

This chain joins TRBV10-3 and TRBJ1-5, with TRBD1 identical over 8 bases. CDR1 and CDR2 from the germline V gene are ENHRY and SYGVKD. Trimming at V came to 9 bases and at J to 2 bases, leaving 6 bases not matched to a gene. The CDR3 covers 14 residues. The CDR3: CAMSSTGGNQPQHF. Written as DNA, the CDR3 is TGTGCCATGTCATCGACAGGGGGCAATCAGCCCCAGCATTTT.

In DNA form, the CDR3 reads TGCAGCGTTCAGGGGACTTCCCGTACTAATGAGCAGTTCTTC. It is translated as CSVQGTSRTNEQFF. The rearrangement joins TRBV29-1 to TRBJ2-1; D may be TRBD1 or TRBD2 (6 bases each). V lost 5 bases and J 7 bases, leaving 18 bases between the germline ends. The germline V gene encodes CDR1 SQVTM and CDR2 ANQGSEA. The CDR3 has 14 residues.

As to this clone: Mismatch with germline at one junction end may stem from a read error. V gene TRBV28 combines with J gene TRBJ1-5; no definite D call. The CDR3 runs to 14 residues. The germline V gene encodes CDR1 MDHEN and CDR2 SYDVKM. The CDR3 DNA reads TGTGTCAGCGGACCGAACCCCCTAAATCAGCCCCAGCATTTT. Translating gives CVSGPNPLNQPQHF.

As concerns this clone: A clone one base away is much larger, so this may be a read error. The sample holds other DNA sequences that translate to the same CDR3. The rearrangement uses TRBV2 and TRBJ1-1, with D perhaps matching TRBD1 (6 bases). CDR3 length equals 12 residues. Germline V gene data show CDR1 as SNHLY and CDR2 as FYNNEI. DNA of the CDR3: TGCGCCAGCAGTGGAGGGGGCACTGAAGCTTTCTTT. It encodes CASSGGGTEAFF. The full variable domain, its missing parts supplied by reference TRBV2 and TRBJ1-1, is EPEVTQTPSHQVTQMGQEVILRCVPISNHLYFYWYRQILGQKVEFLVSFYNNEISEKSEIFDDQFSVERPDGSNFTLKIRSTKLEDSAMYFCASSGGGTEAFFGQGTRLTVV.

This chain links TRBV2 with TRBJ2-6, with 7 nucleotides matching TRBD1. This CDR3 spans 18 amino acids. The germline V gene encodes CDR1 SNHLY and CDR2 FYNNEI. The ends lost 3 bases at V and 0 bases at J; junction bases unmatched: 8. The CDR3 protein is CASSDRLAGGSGANVLTF. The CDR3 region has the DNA TGTGCCAGCAGTGATCGGTTGGCAGGGGGCTCTGGGGCCAACGTCCTGACTTTC.

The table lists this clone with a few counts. CDR3 residues: CASSLIGGERNGELFF. In DNA, the CDR3 is TGTGCCAGCAGCTTAATAGGCGGGGAACGTAACGGGGAGCTGTTTTTT. The V and J genes are TRBV7-3 and TRBJ2-2, with TRBD2 as a possible D gene (6 bases). The CDR3 is 16 residues long. CDR1 SGHTA and CDR2 FQGTGA come from the germline V gene. The V and J ends lost 1 base and 7 bases respectively, with 16 bases between them.

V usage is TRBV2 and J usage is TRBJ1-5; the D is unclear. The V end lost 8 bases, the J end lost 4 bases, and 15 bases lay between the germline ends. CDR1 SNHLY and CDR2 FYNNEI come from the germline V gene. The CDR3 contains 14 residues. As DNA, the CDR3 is TGTGCCAGCCAGGAACGGACGGGAAATCAGCCCCAGCATTTT. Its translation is CASQERTGNQPQHF.

CDR3 loop: CASSSPGGAEGYTF. CDR3 nucleotides: TGTGCCAGCAGTTCCCCAGGGGGCGCTGAGGGCTACACCTTC. This chain connects TRBV28 to TRBJ1-2; TRBD1 matches 8 bases. Looked up from germline, CDR1 is MDHEN and CDR2 is SYDVKM. The CDR3 extends over 14 amino acids. The ends lost 4 bases at V and 8 bases at J; junction bases unmatched: 9.